This section outlines one TCR beta chain sequence together with its context. The antigen remains undetermined. The sample belongs to a study of vaccination effects on CD4 cells after COVID-19. Overall study context: Post-vaccine specimens arrived a median 72 days past the second dose.

Libraries were prepared by immunoSEQ multiplex PCR; TCRdb keeps only in-frame clonotypes and omits some of them. The sample includes approximately 61,000 clones, less than 80% of them seen just once. Sequencing followed a ViraFEST assay step that expanded antigen-specific CD4+ T cells with viral peptide pools. Cultured cells yielded isolated CD4+ T cells after 10 days. Participants got two doses of BNT162b2 or mRNA-1273 vaccine. Every well housed around 2.1 million PBMC, which grew in culture alongside about 9 IU/ml IL-2 and 10 ug/ml peptides. In germline, CDR1 is MNHEY, CDR2 SVGEGT. The V gene end was trimmed by 4 bases and the J gene end by 0 bases; junction bases not matched to a gene: 3. The CDR3 covers 14 residues.

This chain links TRBV6-2 or TRBV6-3 with TRBJ2-7; 7 positions agree with TRBD2. The material sequenced was CD4+ T cells from PBMCs cultured with HCoV-229E spike peptides, taken after COVID-19 vaccination. This clonotype originated in a human donor who received a COVID-19 vaccine. The CDR3 is CASSWTGGSYEQYV. DNA for the CDR3: TGTGCCAGCAGTTGGACGGGGGGCTCCTACGAGCAGTACGTC.